A single sample gave rise to the 14 T cell receptor beta chains below, sequenced in a study of identical twins. TCRdb redid the calling of the 5' RACE reads with MiXCR, one entry per CDR3 protein. Of approximately 680,000 distinct CDR3 sequences in the sample, roughly 7.2% are singletons; the top ten hold less than 2%. These data also featured in a second study, about yellow fever vaccine responses in identical twins.

Material for sequencing was PBMCs. Receptor source: a woman aged 18-30 years in good health.

The chain employs TRBV12-3 or TRBV12-4 and TRBJ1-3, with TRBD1 matching over 7 bases. J gave up 2 bases and V 7 bases, and 5 bases lay outside the gene matches. The CDR3 consists of 14 residues. The DNA of the CDR3 is TGTGCCAGCAAACAAGACAGGGCTGGAAACACCATATATTTT. Its translation is CASKQDRAGNTIYF.

The J gene is TRBJ2-7, the V gene TRBV6-5; D ambiguous. V was clipped by 2 bases and J by 2 bases, with 10 bases between them. This CDR3 comprises 14 residues. Germline V gene data show CDR1 as MNHEY and CDR2 as SVGAGI. The CDR3 loop reads CASSYLSRTYEQYF. CDR3 nucleotide sequence: TGTGCCAGCAGTTACCTAAGCCGTACCTACGAGCAGTACTTC.

This clonotype was observed a handful of times. The V call is TRBV3-1, the J call TRBJ2-3; 7 bases agree with TRBD2. The CDR3 runs 18 residues. The germline CDR1 and CDR2 sequences are LGHDT and YNNKEL (reference sequence). V lost 4 bases to trimming and J lost 0 bases; unmatched junction nucleotides: 13. DNA for the CDR3: TGTGCCAGCAGCCGAAGCGGGACCCGTTCTACTAGCACAGATACGCAGTATTTT. Its translation: CASSRSGTRSTSTDTQYF.

The gene calls are TRBV28 and TRBJ2-5; 10 bases agree with TRBD2. The CDR3 length is 17 residues. Germline loops: CDR1 MDHEN, CDR2 SYDVKM. Unmatched junction bases numbered 11, after V lost 2 bases and J lost 5 bases. CDR3 in amino acids: CASSLNRFLAGVETQYF. DNA of the CDR3: TGTGCCAGCAGTTTAAACCGTTTTCTAGCGGGAGTTGAGACCCAGTACTTC.

This clonotype was observed a handful of times. V and J are TRBV20-1 and TRBJ2-7; the match to TRBD2 covers 9 bases. This CDR3 has 14 residues. The V gene's germline CDR1 is DFQATT and CDR2 SNEGSKA (reference sequence). J gave up 9 bases and V 5 bases, and 14 bases lay outside the gene matches. The CDR3 region has the DNA TGCAGTGCTTCTATAGCGGGGGCCCTGGGCGGGCAGTACTTC. This encodes CSASIAGALGGQYF.

This clonotype was counted many times. This rearrangement joins TRBV10-3 to TRBJ1-4, with 8 bases aligning to TRBD1. J lost 6 bases, V lost 10 bases, and 7 bases had no gene match. This CDR3 contains 13 residues. In germline, CDR1 is ENHRY, CDR2 SYGVKD. CDR3 bases: TGTGCCACCATGACAGGGGCGGATGAAAAACTGTTTTTT. Its protein is CATMTGADEKLFF.

Only a few counts were recorded for this clonotype. The chain combines TRBV28 with TRBJ2-3; D is unclear. Deletions cut 3 bases from V and 0 bases from J, with 16 bases between. The germline V gene has CDR1 MDHEN and CDR2 SYDVKM. CDR3 length: 17 residues. The CDR3 protein is CASSFQPADPSTDTQYF. CDR3 nucleotides: TGTGCCAGCAGTTTTCAACCGGCGGACCCGAGCACAGATACGCAGTATTTT.

Of note for this clonotype: One junction end does not reproduce the germline sequence, and a read error may be involved. The gene calls are TRBV6-1 and TRBJ2-1; D might be TRBD1 or TRBD2, each matching 5 bases. Germline CDR1 reads MNHNS; CDR2 reads SASEGT. This CDR3 comprises 16 residues. CDR3 coding DNA: TGTGCCAGCAGTGAAGACCCAGGGAGTAACTACGATGAGCAGTTCTTC. It codes for CASSEDPGSNYDEQFF.

This clonotype was recorded a few times. The gene calls are TRBV28 and TRBJ2-1; 7 nucleotides line up with TRBD1. CDR1 and CDR2 (germline): MDHEN, SYDVKM. The CDR3 contains 16 residues. After removal of 2 bases from V and 6 bases from J, the junction contained 10 bases not matched to a gene. The CDR3, as DNA: TGTGCCAGCAGTTTAGAGGGGGCCCCCCCTGGCAATGAGCAGTTCTTC. As protein: CASSLEGAPPGNEQFF.

This clonotype was detected a few times. This rearrangement joins TRBV2 to TRBJ2-2, with a possible D match to TRBD1 (6 bases). The germline V gene encodes CDR1 SNHLY and CDR2 FYNNEI. This CDR3 spans 14 amino acids. V was trimmed by 6 bases and J by 4 bases, leaving 12 bases between them. Here the CDR3 reads CASSTQGSTGELFF. The CDR3 DNA follows: TGTGCCAGCAGCACCCAGGGGTCCACCGGGGAGCTGTTTTTT.

This clonotype has just a few counts. The CDR3 nucleotides are TGTGCCAGCCGCTACGGGGTGTCTAGCACAGATACGCAGTATTTT. Translation gives CASRYGVSSTDTQYF. The genes are TRBV7-8 and TRBJ2-3; D is possibly TRBD2 (5 bases). The CDR3 runs 15 residues. V was pared by 8 bases and J by 0 bases, with 15 bases between. Germline assignment: CDR1 SGHVS and CDR2 FQNEAQ.

CDR3 sequence (DNA): TGTGCCAGCAGCTTGTTTACAGGGGCGCAAGAAAAACTGTTTTTT. It yields the protein CASSLFTGAQEKLFF. The chain combines TRBV5-5 with TRBJ1-4; 7 bases match TRBD1. The germline gives CDR1 SGHKS, CDR2 YYEKEE (reference sequence). The CDR3 consists of 15 residues. With 1 base clipped from V and 8 bases from J, the junction kept 8 bases outside the gene matches.

The rearrangement joins TRBV7-7 to TRBJ2-7; D unresolved. Looked up from germline, CDR1 is SSHAT and CDR2 is FNYEAQ (reference sequence). V was cut by 5 bases and J by 3 bases, with 11 bases left in between. CDR3 size: 13 residues. Here the CDR3 reads CASSPQAGYEQYF. CDR3 nucleotide sequence: TGTGCCAGCAGCCCCCAGGCCGGCTACGAGCAGTACTTC. Drawing the rest from reference TRBV7-7 and TRBJ2-7, the complete variable domain is GAGVSQSPRYKVTKRGQDVTLRCDPISSHATLYWYQQALGQGPEFLTYFNYEAQPDKSGLPSDRFSAERPEGSISTLTIQRTEQRDSAMYRCASSPQAGYEQYFGPGTRLTVT.

The chain has TRBV28 and TRBJ2-7; tentative D call: TRBD1 (6 bases). Germline values: CDR1 MDHEN, CDR2 SYDVKM. V was cut by 5 bases and J by 4 bases, with 21 bases left in between. The CDR3 covers 16 residues. The CDR3 DNA follows: TGTGCCAGCAGTGGACCCGGGACACGGAAACGTTACGAGCAGTACGTC. This translates into CASSGPGTRKRYEQYV.